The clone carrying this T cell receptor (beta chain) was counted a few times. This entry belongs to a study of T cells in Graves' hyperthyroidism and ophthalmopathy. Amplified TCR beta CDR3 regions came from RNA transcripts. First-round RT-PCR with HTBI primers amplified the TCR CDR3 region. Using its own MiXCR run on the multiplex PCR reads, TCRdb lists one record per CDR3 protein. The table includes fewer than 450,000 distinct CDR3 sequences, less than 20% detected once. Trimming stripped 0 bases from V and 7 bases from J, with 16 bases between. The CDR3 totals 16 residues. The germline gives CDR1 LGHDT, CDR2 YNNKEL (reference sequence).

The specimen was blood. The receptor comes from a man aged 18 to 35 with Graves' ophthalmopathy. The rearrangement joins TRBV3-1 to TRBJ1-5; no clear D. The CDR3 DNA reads TGTGCCAGCAGCCAAGATACCCCCCTCAGTGGGCAGCCCCAGCATTTT. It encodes CASSQDTPLSGQPQHF.